The clone carrying this TCR beta chain was counted a few times. Antigen unknown. The CDR3 covers 15 residues. CDR1 and CDR2 (germline): MDHEN, SYDVKM. Trimming pared 7 bases from V and 1 base from J, leaving 17 bases between. This sample is part of a study of post-analysis software for immune sequencing data. Included in the TCR beta cDNA libraries were unique molecular identifiers. TCRdb re-analysed the PCR reads in MiXCR, keeping a single row per CDR3 protein. The sample has about 540,000 distinct CDR3 sequences; less than 40% are singletons. Study-level results: TRBV5-6, TRBV5-1 and TRBV20-1 belonged to a set of roughly five TRBV segments that were more frequent in patients than controls. Batch-matched samples strongly co-clustered by F measure.

The specimen was blood. The receptor was isolated from a girl aged 2 to 17 with multiple sclerosis. The J gene is TRBJ2-7, the V gene TRBV28; D assignment may be TRBD1 or TRBD2 (5 bases each). DNA for the CDR3: TGTGCCAGCATTCTAAGCCGGGACGGGTCCTACGAGCAGTACTTC. Amino acid sequence: CASILSRDGSYEQYF.